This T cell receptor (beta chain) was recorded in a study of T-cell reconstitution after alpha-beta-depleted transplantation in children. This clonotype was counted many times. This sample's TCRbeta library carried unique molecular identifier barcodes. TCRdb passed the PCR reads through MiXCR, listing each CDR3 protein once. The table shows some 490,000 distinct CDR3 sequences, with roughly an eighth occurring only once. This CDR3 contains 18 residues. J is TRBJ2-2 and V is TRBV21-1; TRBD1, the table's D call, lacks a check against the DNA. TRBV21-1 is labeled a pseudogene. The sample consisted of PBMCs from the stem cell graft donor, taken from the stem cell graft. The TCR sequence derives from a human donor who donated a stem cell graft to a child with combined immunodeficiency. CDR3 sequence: CASSPSPAGRPMGGELFF. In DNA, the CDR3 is TGTGCCAGCAGCCCCTCCCCGGCAGGGCGCCCTATGGGCGGGGAGCTGTTTTTT.